One T cell receptor beta chain is described in this entry. No antigen is known for it. Base qualities are not recorded, but no much larger clone differs from it by a single base. The data are from a study of cytomegalovirus exposure and HLA in healthy donors (dated by TCRdb to about 2017). Some background on the complete study: In an earlier analysis of fewer than 750 of the donors, about 270 Gb of sequence data and 90 million to 130 million unique TCR beta sequences from roughly 190 million T cells were reported. An early release covering about 600 HLA-typed donors comprised 300 to 350 gigabases of sequencing data and tens of millions of unique TCR sequences. Of the approximately 400 genotyped donors, roughly 80% fell in the genetic ancestry cluster associated with self-reported Caucasian donors. The aim of the study was to test whether cataloging public T cell receptors could identify signatures of past pathogen exposure. Using immunosequencing, the study profiled T cell repertoires from 500 to 800 subjects and related those repertoires to cytomegalovirus serostatus. A separate validation cohort of over 95 different subjects was used in addition to the approximately 700-subject first cohort. To predict cytomegalovirus infection status, the study brought together high-throughput TCR immunosequencing, statistical association of individual TCRs with disease status, and machine learning. A later analysis re-examined previously published TCR beta repertoires from 500 to 700 donors and added high-resolution HLA genotyping to investigate patterns of TCR occurrence. In the later analysis, no new phenotypic data were used to find candidate immune exposures; instead, reliance was placed on TCR beta sequences and their occurrence across donors. An earlier analysis of several hundred of the donors applied high-throughput TCR beta sequencing to assess whether each TCR beta V gene segment acted as functional or pseudogenic. Donor age, sex, ethnicity and CMV serostatus were compiled together with the repertoire data. Genome-wide SNP genotypes for about three fifths of the roughly 700 donors were used in a later genetic analysis, which treated that subset as a discovery cohort. Every discovery cohort repertoire had been produced on one sequencing platform. HLA typing included class I and class II loci at four-digit resolution. Typing coverage differed by locus: A, B, C, DRB1 and DQB1 were typed in roughly 629-630 donors, DQA1 in 500 to 550, DPA1 in 600 to 610, and DPB1 in 450 to 490. Because of strong linkage in the cohort, a handful of DR-DQ haplotypes were treated as single units for association and clustering. Across approximately 400 genotyped donors of the cohort, an average of about 200,000 unique TCR beta nucleotide sequences per donor were sequenced, and approximately 19% of those sequences were non-productive. The investigation overall reported the following: A cluster of highly shared sequence variants was judged likely to represent a technical artifact of the sequencing pipeline. A later analysis found that most CMV-associated TCR beta chains appeared HLA-restricted, with HLA associations seemingly driven largely by CMV exposure. Most TCR sequences were observed very rarely across donors, whereas some public TCRs were present in many individuals. In this cohort, only TCR beta chains were sequenced, and detectable features were limited by the absence of alpha or paired-chain data. Linkage disequilibrium might explain the correlated functional status among segregating V segments, but an unknown experimental factor could not be excluded. A later analysis associated 16,951 TCR beta sequences with specific HLA alleles at a false discovery rate of 0.05. In both the original and validation cohorts, the classifier was reported to diagnose cytomegalovirus status with high specificity and sensitivity. In a later analysis, several top co-occurrence clusters were reported to appear linked to parvovirus B19, influenza, CMV and Epstein-Barr virus. In vitro tests confirmed that a few of the cytomegalovirus-associated TCR beta chains recognize cytomegalovirus antigens. In a later genetic analysis, a missense DCLRE1C variant was associated with V-gene and J-gene trimming of TCR beta chains, and the association was replicated in an independent cohort. The earlier analysis of approximately 590 of the donors excluded 15 to 20 rarely observed V segments, including chromosome 9 orphons, because counts were too low. The authors suggested that the approach could potentially be extended to other disease states and immunological phenotypes. Because HLA typing was missing for some donors at each locus, association tests included only the typed subset. In a later analysis, the rate of TCR association differed among HLA loci, with DRB1 alleles having the most associated TCRs and HLA-C alleles having the fewest. According to a later genetic analysis, donors in an Asian-associated ancestry cluster had fewer N-insertions in productive TCRs than the approximately 650-donor mean. The study listed around 160 TCR beta chains as associated with cytomegalovirus. A later analysis found that HLA-associated TCR beta chains were more clonally expanded and had lower generation probabilities than equally common non-associated chains. In an earlier analysis of some 500 of the donors, most TCR beta V segments appeared in productive rearrangements about 87% or about 30% of the time, broadly matching IMGT annotations. When HLA alleles, especially DR and DQ, strongly co-occurred, TCR associations were difficult to assign to individual alleles. Roughly uniform sequencing depth across donors was assumed in presence/absence analyses, although this assumption may not hold. A further reported finding was that TCR beta sequences accurately predicted the HLA-A and HLA-B alleles for most subjects in the first cohort. Immune exposure information for the cohort was limited to CMV serostatus.

The cohort consisted of 600 or so healthy bone marrow donors. At the time of sampling, all cohort members were nominally healthy, though unrecorded immune exposures were likely present. The donor was CMV seropositive and was included in the group of 250 to 300 seropositive cohort members. A peripheral blood sample was provided by each donor, and peripheral blood mononuclear cells were used for TCR beta sequencing. The Qiagen DNeasy Blood Extraction Kit was used to extract genomic DNA from the blood cell samples. Libraries came from the immunoSEQ multiplex PCR assay. A mixture of 60 forward primers for TCR Vbeta segments and 13 reverse primers for TCR Jbeta segments was used in the multiplex PCR. The CDR3 region of rearranged TCR beta genes was amplified from genomic DNA with a multiplex PCR assay. The Illumina HiSeq System was used to sequence the amplified TCR beta libraries as 87-base-pair reads. As for the original processing: In a later analysis, tens of millions of unique TCR beta chains were counted across the 666 repertoires, and roughly 10 million of these chains were shared by at least two donors. A nearest-neighbor algorithm error-corrected the raw reads and collapsed the reads into unique sequences, merging closely related sequences to remove PCR and sequencing errors. To assign V, D and J gene segments, CDR3 sequences were aligned to IMGT reference sequences. For a sequence to be retained, a match of at least six nucleotides was required to both a V gene segment and a J gene segment. A rearrangement was called productive if the CDR3 had no stop codons and remained in frame with V and J, and every other rearrangement was called non-productive. Following IMGT convention, CDR3 was defined as the stretch from the second conserved V-encoded cysteine up to the conserved J-encoded phenylalanine. The earlier analysis of about 610 of the donors excluded sequences that lacked an unambiguous match to a single V gene segment. In an earlier analysis of several hundred of the donors, V segments were called functional above 56.7% productive rearrangements and were called segregating when the between-donor standard deviation exceeded 5%. A statistical classification framework was developed to diagnose cytomegalovirus status using the catalog of TCR beta chain sequences. A later analysis assigned V and J genes by comparing TCR nucleotide sequences with IMGT/GENE-DB human TR gene sequences. A later analysis assigned CDR3 sequences and most-parsimonious VDJ recombination scenarios with the TCRdist pipeline. In a later analysis, every TCR beta chain was defined by the combination of its CDR3 amino acid sequence and its V-gene family, and reads without a unique V-gene family were dropped. A later analysis removed 550 to 700 highly shared, low-generation-probability nucleotide sequences to deal with suspected cross-contamination and a sequencing artifact. A later analysis calculated a clonal expansion index for each public chain from normalized within-repertoire ranks of inferred template counts. A later analysis computed generation probabilities with a VDJ recombination model fitted to out-of-frame rearrangements, and checked the results against IGoR. A later analysis scored TCR-TCR, TCR-HLA and TCR-CMV co-occurrence with hypergeometric tests, applying a repertoire-size bias correction to TCR pairs. False discovery rates were estimated in a later analysis by permuting HLA or CMV assignments 20 times. In a later analysis, co-occurring TCRs were grouped with DBSCAN, and TCRdist sequence similarity was added when clustering was performed within HLA-allele-positive subsets. Co-occurrence clustering excluded repertoires with fewer than 30,000 or more than 120,000 public chains, plus five with anomalous nucleotide sharing. TCRdb re-hosts the immuneACCESS table, in-frame sequences only. Its copies lack some clones; in the studies checked, an unresolved V gene accounts for under half of them, and the cause for the rest is not known. That table gives V, J and clone size, and the DNA gave D and trimming. The sample includes some 110,000 clones, with just under 70% observed a single time. The top ten clonotypes cover roughly 8.7% of the sample.

The sample taken for sequencing was PBMCs. This TCR came from a man under 40 in good health and CMV-seropositive.

The CDR3 has the sequence CSVAPGDTEAFF. The nucleotides are TGCAGCGTTGCCCCAGGGGACACTGAAGCTTTCTTT. The V and J genes are TRBV29-1 and TRBJ1-1; TRBD1 could be the D gene, as 6 bases match. Including the terminal cysteine and phenylalanine, the CDR3 comprises 12 residues. Only the CDR3 DNA is retained, 36 bases long and in frame from the first base. Relative to germline, V is 4 bases shorter and J is 3 bases shorter, with 9 bases between their ends. Looking up the germline V gene yields CDR1 SQVTM and CDR2 ANQGSEA.